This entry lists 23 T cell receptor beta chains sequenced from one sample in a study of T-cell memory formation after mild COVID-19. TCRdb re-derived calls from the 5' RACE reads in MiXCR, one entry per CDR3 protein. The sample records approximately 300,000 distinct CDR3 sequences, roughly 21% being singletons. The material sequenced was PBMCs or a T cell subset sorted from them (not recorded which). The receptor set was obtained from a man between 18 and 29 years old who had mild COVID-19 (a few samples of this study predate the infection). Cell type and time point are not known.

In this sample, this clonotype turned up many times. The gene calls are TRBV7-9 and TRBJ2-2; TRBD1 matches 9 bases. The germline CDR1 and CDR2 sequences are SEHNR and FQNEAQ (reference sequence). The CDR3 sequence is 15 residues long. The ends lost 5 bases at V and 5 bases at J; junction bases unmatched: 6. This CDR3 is CASSPGTGRTGELFF. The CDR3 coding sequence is TGTGCCAGCAGCCCAGGGACAGGGAGAACCGGGGAGCTGTTTTTT.

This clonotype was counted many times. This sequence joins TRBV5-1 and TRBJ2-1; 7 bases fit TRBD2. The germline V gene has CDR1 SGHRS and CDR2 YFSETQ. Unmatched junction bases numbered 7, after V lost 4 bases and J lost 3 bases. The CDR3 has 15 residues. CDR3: CASSPSSGVYNEQFF. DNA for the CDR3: TGCGCCAGCAGCCCCTCCAGCGGGGTCTACAATGAGCAGTTCTTC.

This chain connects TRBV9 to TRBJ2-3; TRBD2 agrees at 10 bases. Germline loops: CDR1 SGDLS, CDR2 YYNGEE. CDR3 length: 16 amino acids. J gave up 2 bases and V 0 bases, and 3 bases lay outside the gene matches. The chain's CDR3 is CASSVEAGGTTDTQYF. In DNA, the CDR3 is TGTGCCAGCAGCGTAGAAGCGGGGGGGACCACAGATACGCAGTATTTT. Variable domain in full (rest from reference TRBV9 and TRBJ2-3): DSGVTQTPKHLITATGQRVTLRCSPRSGDLSVYWYQQSLDQGLQFLIQYYNGEERAKGNILERFSAQQFPDLHSELNLSSLELGDSALYFCASSVEAGGTTDTQYFGPGTRLTVL.

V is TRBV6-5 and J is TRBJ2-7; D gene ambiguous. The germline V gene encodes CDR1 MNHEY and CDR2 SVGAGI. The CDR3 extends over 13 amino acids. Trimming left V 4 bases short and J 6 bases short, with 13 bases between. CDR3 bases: TGTGCCAGCAGTTCGGACCCTTCTCTCGAGCAGTACTTC. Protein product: CASSSDPSLEQYF.

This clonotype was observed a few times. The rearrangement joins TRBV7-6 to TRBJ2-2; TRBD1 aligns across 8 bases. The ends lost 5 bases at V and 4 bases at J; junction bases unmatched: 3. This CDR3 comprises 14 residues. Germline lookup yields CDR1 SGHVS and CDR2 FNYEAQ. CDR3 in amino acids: CASSETGATGELFF. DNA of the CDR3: TGTGCCAGCAGCGAGACAGGGGCCACCGGGGAGCTGTTTTTT.

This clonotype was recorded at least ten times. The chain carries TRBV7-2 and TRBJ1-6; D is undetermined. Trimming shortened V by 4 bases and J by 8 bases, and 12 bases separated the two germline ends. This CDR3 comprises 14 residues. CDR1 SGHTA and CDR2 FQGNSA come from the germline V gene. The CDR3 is CASSSQAGDSPLHF. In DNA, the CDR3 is TGTGCCAGCAGCTCCCAGGCCGGGGATTCACCCCTCCACTTT.

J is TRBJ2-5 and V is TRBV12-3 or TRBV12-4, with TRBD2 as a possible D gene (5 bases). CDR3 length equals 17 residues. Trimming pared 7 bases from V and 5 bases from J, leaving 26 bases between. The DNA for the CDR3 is TGTGCCAGCACCTCTTTATACGGAGAGGAGGACTCTGAGACCCAGTACTTC. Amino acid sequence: CASTSLYGEEDSETQYF.

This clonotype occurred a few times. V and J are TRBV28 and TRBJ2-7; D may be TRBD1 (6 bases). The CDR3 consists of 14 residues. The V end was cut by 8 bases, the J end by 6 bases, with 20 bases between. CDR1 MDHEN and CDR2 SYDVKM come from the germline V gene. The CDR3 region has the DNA TGTGCCAGCGCCCCCGGGCAGGGGACGGGCGAGCAGTACGTC. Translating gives CASAPGQGTGEQYV.

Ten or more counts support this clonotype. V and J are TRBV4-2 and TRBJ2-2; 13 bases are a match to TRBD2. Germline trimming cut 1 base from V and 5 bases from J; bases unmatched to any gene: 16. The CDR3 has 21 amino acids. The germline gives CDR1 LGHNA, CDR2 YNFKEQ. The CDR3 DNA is TGTGCCAGCAGCCAAGGCCCGATCGGACTAGCGGGGGACACCGGGACCGGGGAGCTGTTTTTT. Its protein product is CASSQGPIGLAGDTGTGELFF.

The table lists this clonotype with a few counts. The CDR3 protein is CASSLSSGDYNEQFF. CDR3 nucleotide sequence: TGCGCCAGCAGCTTGAGTAGCGGGGACTACAATGAGCAGTTCTTC. The J gene is TRBJ2-1, the V gene TRBV5-1; 8 bases match TRBD2. V lost 1 base and J lost 3; bases outside the gene matches: 3. This CDR3 spans 15 amino acids. Germline V lookup: CDR1 SGHRS, CDR2 YFSETQ.

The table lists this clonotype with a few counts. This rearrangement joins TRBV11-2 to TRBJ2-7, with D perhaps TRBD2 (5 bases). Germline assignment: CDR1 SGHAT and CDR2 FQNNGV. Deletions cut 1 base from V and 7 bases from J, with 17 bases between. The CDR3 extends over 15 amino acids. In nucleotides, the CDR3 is TGTGCCAGCAGCTTAGGGCGTTCGGTACTAGGGGAGCAGTACTTC. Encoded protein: CASSLGRSVLGEQYF.

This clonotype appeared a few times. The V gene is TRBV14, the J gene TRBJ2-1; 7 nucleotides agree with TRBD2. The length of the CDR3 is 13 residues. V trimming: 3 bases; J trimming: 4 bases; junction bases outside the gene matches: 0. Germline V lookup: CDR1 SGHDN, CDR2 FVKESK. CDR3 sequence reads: CASSQREYNEQFF. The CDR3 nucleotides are TGTGCCAGCAGCCAGCGGGAGTACAATGAGCAGTTCTTC.

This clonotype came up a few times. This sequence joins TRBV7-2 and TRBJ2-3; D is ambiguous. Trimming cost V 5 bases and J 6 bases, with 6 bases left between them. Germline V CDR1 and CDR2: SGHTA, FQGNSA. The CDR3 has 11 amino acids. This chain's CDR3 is CASSRWDTQYF. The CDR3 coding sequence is TGTGCCAGCAGCCGGTGGGATACGCAGTATTTT. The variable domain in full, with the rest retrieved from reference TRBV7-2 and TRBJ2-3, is GAGVSQSPSNKVTEKGKDVELRCDPISGHTALYWYRQSLGQGLEFLIYFQGNSAPDKSGLPSDRFSAERTGGSVSTLTIQRTQQEDSAVYLCASSRWDTQYFGPGTRLTVL.

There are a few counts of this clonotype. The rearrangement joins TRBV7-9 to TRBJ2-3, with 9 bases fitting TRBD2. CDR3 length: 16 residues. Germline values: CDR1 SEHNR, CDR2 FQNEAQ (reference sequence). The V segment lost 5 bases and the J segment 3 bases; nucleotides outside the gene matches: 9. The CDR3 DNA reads TGTGCCAGCAGCCAGACGGCGGGGGGGCGGACAGATACGCAGTATTTT. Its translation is CASSQTAGGRTDTQYF.

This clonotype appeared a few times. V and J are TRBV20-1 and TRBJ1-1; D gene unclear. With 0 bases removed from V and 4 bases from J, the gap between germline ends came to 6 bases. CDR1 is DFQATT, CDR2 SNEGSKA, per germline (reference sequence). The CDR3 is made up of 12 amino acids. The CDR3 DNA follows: TGCAGTGCTAGAGATGTGACCACTGAAGCTTTCTTT. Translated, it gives CSARDVTTEAFF.

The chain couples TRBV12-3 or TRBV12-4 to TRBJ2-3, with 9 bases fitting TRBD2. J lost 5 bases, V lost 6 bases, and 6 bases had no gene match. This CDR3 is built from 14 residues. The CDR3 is CASSSQRGVDTQYF. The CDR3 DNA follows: TGTGCCAGCAGCTCCCAGCGGGGGGTAGATACGCAGTATTTT.

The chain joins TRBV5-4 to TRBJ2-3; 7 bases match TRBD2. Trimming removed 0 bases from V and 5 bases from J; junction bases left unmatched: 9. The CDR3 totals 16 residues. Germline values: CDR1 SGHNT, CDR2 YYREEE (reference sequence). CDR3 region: CASSLAVTGEGDTQYF. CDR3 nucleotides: TGTGCCAGCAGCTTGGCCGTTACGGGGGAGGGAGATACGCAGTATTTT.

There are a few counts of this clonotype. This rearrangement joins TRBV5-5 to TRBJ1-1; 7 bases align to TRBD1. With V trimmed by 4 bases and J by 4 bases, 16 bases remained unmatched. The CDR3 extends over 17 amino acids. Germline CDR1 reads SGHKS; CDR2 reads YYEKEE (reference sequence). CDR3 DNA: TGTGCCAGCAGCAAGGGGCAAGGGAGGGGGCTGAGCACTGAAGCTTTCTTT. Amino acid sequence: CASSKGQGRGLSTEAFF.

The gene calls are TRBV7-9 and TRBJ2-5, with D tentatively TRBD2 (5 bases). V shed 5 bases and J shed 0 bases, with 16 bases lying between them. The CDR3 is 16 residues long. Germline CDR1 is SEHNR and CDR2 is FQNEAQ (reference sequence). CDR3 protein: CASSALYTGYQETQYF. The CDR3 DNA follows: TGTGCCAGCAGCGCTCTTTACACGGGGTACCAAGAGACCCAGTACTTC.

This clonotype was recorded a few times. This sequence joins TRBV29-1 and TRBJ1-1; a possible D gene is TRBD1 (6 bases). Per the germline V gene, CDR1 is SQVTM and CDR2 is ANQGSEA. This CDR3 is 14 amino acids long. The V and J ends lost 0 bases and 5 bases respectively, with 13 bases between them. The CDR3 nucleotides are TGCAGCGTTGAAGAAGGGGGTCTAGGGACTGAAGCTTTCTTT. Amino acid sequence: CSVEEGGLGTEAFF.

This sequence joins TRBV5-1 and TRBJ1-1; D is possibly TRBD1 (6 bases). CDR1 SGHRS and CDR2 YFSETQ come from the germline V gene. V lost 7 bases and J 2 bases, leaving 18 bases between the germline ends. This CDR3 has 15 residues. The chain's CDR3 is CASRIRGAGNTEAFF. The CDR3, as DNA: TGCGCCAGCCGAATCCGGGGGGCTGGAAACACTGAAGCTTTCTTT.

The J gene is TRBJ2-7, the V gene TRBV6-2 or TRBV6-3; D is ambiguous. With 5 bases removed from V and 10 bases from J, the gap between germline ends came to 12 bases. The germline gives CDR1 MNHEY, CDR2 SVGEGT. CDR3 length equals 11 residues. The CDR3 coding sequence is TGTGCCAGCAGTCAAGGAAGGGTCCAGTACTTC. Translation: CASSQGRVQYF.

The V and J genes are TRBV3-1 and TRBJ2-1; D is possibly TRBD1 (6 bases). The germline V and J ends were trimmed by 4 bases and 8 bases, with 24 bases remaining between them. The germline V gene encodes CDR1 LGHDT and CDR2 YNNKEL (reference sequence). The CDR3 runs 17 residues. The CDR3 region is CASSRALGLEAGDEQFF. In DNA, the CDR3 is TGTGCCAGCAGCCGAGCCCTTGGACTGGAGGCAGGGGATGAGCAGTTCTTC.